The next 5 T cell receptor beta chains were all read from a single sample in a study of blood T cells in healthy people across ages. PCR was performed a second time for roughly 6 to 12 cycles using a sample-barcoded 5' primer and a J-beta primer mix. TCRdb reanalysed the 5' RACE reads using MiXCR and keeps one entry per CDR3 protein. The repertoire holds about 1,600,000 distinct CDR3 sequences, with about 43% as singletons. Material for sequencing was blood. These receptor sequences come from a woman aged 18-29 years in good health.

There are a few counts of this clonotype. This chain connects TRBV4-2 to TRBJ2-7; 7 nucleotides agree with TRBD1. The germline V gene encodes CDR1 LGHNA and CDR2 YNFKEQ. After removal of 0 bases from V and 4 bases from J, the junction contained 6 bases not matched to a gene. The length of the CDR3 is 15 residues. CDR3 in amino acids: CASSQDRQGRYEQYF. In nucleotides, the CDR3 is TGTGCCAGCAGCCAAGATCGACAGGGTAGGTACGAGCAGTACTTC.

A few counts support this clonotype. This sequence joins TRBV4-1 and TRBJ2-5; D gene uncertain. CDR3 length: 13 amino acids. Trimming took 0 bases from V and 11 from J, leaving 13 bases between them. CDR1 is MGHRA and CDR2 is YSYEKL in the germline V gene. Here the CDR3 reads CASSQEYRNEQYF. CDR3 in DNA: TGCGCCAGCAGCCAAGAGTATCGCAATGAGCAGTACTTC.

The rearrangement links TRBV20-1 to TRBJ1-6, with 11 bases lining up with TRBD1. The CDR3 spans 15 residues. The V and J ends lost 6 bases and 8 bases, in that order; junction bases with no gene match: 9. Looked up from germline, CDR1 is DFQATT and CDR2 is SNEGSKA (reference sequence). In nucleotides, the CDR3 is TGCAGTGCGGTTCCGGGGACAGGGGGATATTCACCCCTCCACTTT. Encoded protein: CSAVPGTGGYSPLHF.

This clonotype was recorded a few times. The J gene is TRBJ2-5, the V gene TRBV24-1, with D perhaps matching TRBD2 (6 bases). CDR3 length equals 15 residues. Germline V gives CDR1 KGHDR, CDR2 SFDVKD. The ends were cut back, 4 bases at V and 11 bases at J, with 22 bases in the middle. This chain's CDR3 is CATSDRGTAQAEQYF. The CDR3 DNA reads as TGTGCCACCAGTGACCGCGGGACCGCCCAGGCTGAGCAGTACTTC.

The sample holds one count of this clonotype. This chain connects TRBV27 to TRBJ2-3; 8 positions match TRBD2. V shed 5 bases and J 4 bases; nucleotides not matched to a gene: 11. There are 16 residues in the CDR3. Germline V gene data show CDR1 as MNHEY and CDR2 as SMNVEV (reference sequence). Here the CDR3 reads CASSPLPAGEADTQYF. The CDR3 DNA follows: TGTGCCAGCAGTCCACTCCCAGCGGGGGAGGCAGATACGCAGTATTTT.